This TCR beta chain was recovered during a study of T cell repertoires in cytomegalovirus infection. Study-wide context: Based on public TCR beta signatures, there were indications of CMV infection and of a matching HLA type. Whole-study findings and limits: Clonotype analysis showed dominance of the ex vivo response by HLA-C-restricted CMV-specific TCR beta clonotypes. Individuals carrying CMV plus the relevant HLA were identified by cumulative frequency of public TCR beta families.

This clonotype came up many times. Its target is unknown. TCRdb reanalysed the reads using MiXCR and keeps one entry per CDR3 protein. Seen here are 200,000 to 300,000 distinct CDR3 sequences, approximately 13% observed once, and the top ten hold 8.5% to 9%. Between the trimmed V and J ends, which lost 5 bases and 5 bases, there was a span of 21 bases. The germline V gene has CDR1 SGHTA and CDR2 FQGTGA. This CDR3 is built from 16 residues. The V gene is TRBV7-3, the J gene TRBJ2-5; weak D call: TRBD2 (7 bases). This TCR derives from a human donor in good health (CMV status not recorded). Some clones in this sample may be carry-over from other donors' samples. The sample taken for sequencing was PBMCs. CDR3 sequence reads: CASSHRTAGAGETQYF. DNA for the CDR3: TGTGCCAGCAGCCACAGGACGGCGGGGGCCGGGGAGACCCAGTACTTC.